These 23 T cell receptor beta chains originate from one sample sequenced in a study of human T cells and chemical hapten exposure. TCRdb ran MiXCR on the RACE reads and lists one entry per CDR3 protein. The table shows fewer than 100,000 distinct CDR3 sequences, with around a tenth occurring only once. The time point denotes: patch test 2, 6 weeks after DPC sensitization. Treatment meaning: therapeutic diphenylcyclopropenone sensitization with weekly scalp DPC. The material sequenced was whole blood, taken in connection with sensitization to the hapten diphenylcyclopropenone (DPC). These receptors were obtained from a young man with alopecia areata. Some clones in this sample may be carry-over from other donors' samples.

Only a few counts were recorded for this clonotype. The rearrangement uses TRBV15 and TRBJ2-7; D unresolved. V lost 0 bases to trimming and J lost 5 bases, with 5 bases between them. In germline, CDR1 is LNHNV, CDR2 YYDKDF (reference sequence). This CDR3 is built from 12 residues. The CDR3 nucleotides are TGTGCCACCAGCAGAGATCCCCACGAGCAGTACTTC. Translation: CATSRDPHEQYF.

This clonotype was picked up many times. The rearrangement uses TRBV24-1 and TRBJ2-5; no definite D call. CDR3 length equals 12 residues. The germline V gene encodes CDR1 KGHDR and CDR2 SFDVKD. V was pared by 2 bases and J by 7 bases, with 7 bases between. CDR3 sequence reads: CATSDSRLTQYF. The CDR3 DNA is TGTGCCACCAGTGATTCCCGCCTGACCCAGTACTTC.

This clonotype was picked up a small number of times. The chain uses TRBV3-1 and TRBJ2-2, with 7 bases identical to TRBD1. Germline V gene lookup returns CDR1 LGHDT and CDR2 YNNKEL (reference sequence). J gave up 4 bases and V 3 bases, and 2 bases lay outside the gene matches. CDR3 length: 14 amino acids. CDR3 region: CASSQAGGTGELFF. In DNA, the CDR3 is TGTGCCAGCAGCCAGGCAGGGGGCACCGGGGAGCTGTTTTTT. The whole variable domain, filled in from reference TRBV3-1 and TRBJ2-2, reads DTAVSQTPKYLVTQMGNDKSIKCEQNLGHDTMYWYKQDSKKFLKIMFSYNNKELIINETVPNRFSPKSPDKAHLNLHINSLELGDSAVYFCASSQAGGTGELFFGEGSRLTVL.

This clonotype came up many times. The chain couples TRBV20-1 to TRBJ2-7, with a weak D call TRBD1 (6 bases). Trimming cost V 3 bases and J 2 bases, with 11 bases left between them. CDR3 length: 13 amino acids. Germline CDR1 reads DFQATT; CDR2 reads SNEGSKA (reference sequence). The CDR3 is CSARVRGTYEQYF. CDR3 in DNA: TGCAGTGCTAGGGTCAGGGGAACCTACGAGCAGTACTTC.

This clonotype was counted many times. CDR3 nucleotides: TGTGCCAGCAGCCAACCCCGGGCGGGGGCCTACACCGGGGAGCTGTTTTTT. As protein: CASSQPRAGAYTGELFF. The genes are TRBV7-8 and TRBJ2-2; perhaps TRBD2 as D (7 bases). Per the germline V gene, CDR1 is SGHVS and CDR2 is FQNEAQ. The CDR3 is made up of 17 amino acids. The ends were cut back, 5 bases at V and 3 bases at J, with 19 bases in the middle. Full variable domain (rest looked up from reference TRBV7-8 and TRBJ2-2): GAGVSQSPRYKVAKRGQDVALRCDPISGHVSLFWYQQALGQGPEFLTYFQNEAQLDKSGLPSDRFFAERPEGSVSTLKIQRTQQEDSAVYLCASSQPRAGAYTGELFFGEGSRLTVL.

This clonotype came up many times. The J gene is TRBJ2-4, the V gene TRBV19; weak D call: TRBD2 (6 bases). The CDR3 covers 17 residues. Trimming removed 3 bases from V and 2 bases from J, with 17 bases in between. Germline V gene sequence: CDR1 LNHDA, CDR2 SQIVND (reference sequence). Written as DNA, the CDR3 is TGTGCCAGTAGTATGAGCTCGGAGGGCGGACCCAAAAACATTCAGTACTTC. Translating it yields CASSMSSEGGPKNIQYF.

This clonotype occurred a few times. The chain is built from TRBV4-3 and TRBJ1-1; D ambiguous. CDR1 LGHNA and CDR2 YSLEER come from the germline V gene. Deletions cut 0 bases from V and 7 bases from J, with 21 bases between. This CDR3 region has 17 residues. CDR3 loop: CASSQDGGKGTWGEAFF. CDR3 nucleotides: TGCGCCAGCAGCCAAGATGGTGGCAAAGGAACATGGGGTGAAGCTTTCTTT.

This clonotype showed up many times. The V gene is TRBV7-6, the J gene TRBJ2-5, with D hard to call. The CDR3 contains 14 residues. The V end was cut by 1 base, the J end by 5 bases, with 11 bases between. The germline V gene has CDR1 SGHVS and CDR2 FNYEAQ. CDR3 amino acids: CASSLDINRETQYF. The CDR3 DNA reads TGTGCCAGCAGCTTAGATATTAACCGGGAGACCCAGTACTTC.

This clonotype was counted a few times. V gene TRBV7-2 combines with J gene TRBJ1-5; unclear D gene. Germline CDR1 SGHTA, CDR2 FQGNSA. Trimming shortened V by 0 bases and J by 3 bases, and 6 bases separated the two germline ends. CDR3 length: 14 amino acids. The CDR3 DNA reads as TGTGCCAGCAGCTTAGCACACCTCAATCAGCCCCAGCATTTT. Its protein product is CASSLAHLNQPQHF.

This clonotype was counted only a few times. The chain links TRBV7-9 to TRBJ1-4, with D hard to call. Germline loops: CDR1 SEHNR, CDR2 FQNEAQ (reference sequence). The CDR3 totals 11 residues. V was pared by 6 bases and J by 8 bases, with 7 bases between. The CDR3 is CASSLTEKLFF. In DNA form, the CDR3 reads TGTGCCAGCAGTCTGACGGAAAAACTGTTTTTT.

This clonotype was found many times. The chain carries TRBV6-2 or TRBV6-3 and TRBJ1-2; D gene uncertain. CDR1 and CDR2 from the germline V gene are MNHEY and SVGEGT. V was shortened by 3 bases and J by 4 bases, with 18 bases between the two germline ends. This CDR3 has 16 residues. CDR3 sequence reads: CASSYEEGSRIYGYTF. As DNA, the CDR3 is TGTGCCAGCAGTTATGAAGAGGGAAGCCGGATCTATGGCTACACCTTC.

This clonotype was detected a few times. The chain couples TRBV4-3 to TRBJ2-7; 8 bases fit TRBD1. Trimming at V came to 8 bases and at J to 6 bases, leaving 12 bases not matched to a gene. The CDR3 covers 14 residues. In germline, CDR1 is LGHNA, CDR2 YSLEER. CDR3 residues: CASGATGGVFEQYV. DNA for the CDR3: TGCGCCAGCGGGGCAACAGGGGGTGTCTTCGAGCAGTACGTC.

This clonotype was seen many times. V is TRBV7-8 and J is TRBJ1-2; 9 bases match TRBD1. CDR1 is SGHVS, CDR2 FQNEAQ, per germline. The CDR3 has 16 residues. V dropped 1 base and J dropped 4; count of bases not matched to a gene: 7. The CDR3 spells CASSLGNRGLGYGYTF. The CDR3 nucleotides read TGTGCCAGCAGCTTAGGGAACAGGGGGCTTGGCTATGGCTACACCTTC.

This clonotype was found a few times. This chain links TRBV6-4 with TRBJ1-5, with D perhaps TRBD1 (6 bases). Germline V lookup: CDR1 MRHNA, CDR2 SNTAGT. There are 15 residues in the CDR3. The germline V and J ends were trimmed by 5 bases and 4 bases, with 15 bases remaining between them. CDR3 coding DNA: TGTGCCAGCAGTCAACAGGGTGAGGCAAATCAGCCCCAGCATTTT. Residues: CASSQQGEANQPQHF.

DNA for the CDR3: TGTGCCAGCACTCTAGCCGAAGAGACCCAGTACTTC. Its translation: CASTLAEETQYF. The chain is built from TRBV2 and TRBJ2-5, with D maybe TRBD2 (5 bases). With 7 bases removed from V and 3 bases from J, the gap between germline ends came to 9 bases. CDR3 size: 12 residues. CDR1 is SNHLY, CDR2 FYNNEI, per germline.

This clonotype has ten or more counts. Germline and junction disagree at one end, which may indicate a read error. The CDR3: CASSLDRGQNGELFF. Here the CDR3 DNA reads TGTGCCAGCAGCTTAGACAGGGGGCAAAACGGGGAGCTGTTTTTT. The chain has TRBV12-3 or TRBV12-4 and TRBJ2-2; 10 bases agree with TRBD1. CDR3 length: 15 amino acids.

Many counts were recorded for this clonotype. The rearrangement uses TRBV5-1 and TRBJ1-2; no reliable D call. The CDR3 is 15 amino acids. Germline lookup yields CDR1 SGHRS and CDR2 YFSETQ. Trimming stripped 5 bases from V and 2 bases from J, with 16 bases between. The CDR3 region is CASRKLEAVNYGYTF. The CDR3 nucleotides are TGCGCCAGCAGGAAATTAGAAGCGGTGAACTATGGCTACACCTTC.

The CDR3 DNA sequence: TGTGCCAGCAGTTTGCCGGGACAGATATACGAGCAGTACTTC. Translated: CASSLPGQIYEQYF. The genes are TRBV28 and TRBJ2-7; TRBD1 agrees at 7 bases. Germline CDR1 reads MDHEN; CDR2 reads SYDVKM. Trimming at V came to 3 bases and at J to 4 bases, leaving 6 bases not matched to a gene. The CDR3 length is 14 residues.

This clonotype was observed at least ten times. J is TRBJ2-2 and V is TRBV7-6; D may be TRBD2 (6 bases). Trimming removed 1 base from V and 7 bases from J, with 10 bases in between. This CDR3 is built from 14 residues. Looked up from germline, CDR1 is SGHVS and CDR2 is FNYEAQ. CDR3 DNA sequence: TGTGCCAGCAGCTTAGAATCGCGGGGCGGGGAGCTGTTTTTT. Encoded protein: CASSLESRGGELFF.

The chain uses TRBV20-1 and TRBJ2-5; 11 nucleotides match TRBD1. Germline trimming cut 3 bases from V and 2 bases from J; bases unmatched to any gene: 2. The CDR3 covers 14 residues. Germline CDR1 DFQATT, CDR2 SNEGSKA (reference sequence). The CDR3 nucleotides read TGCAGTGCTAGCGGACAGGGGGCGCAAGAGACCCAGTACTTC. Encoded protein: CSASGQGAQETQYF.

This clonotype came up many times. The chain carries TRBV20-1 and TRBJ1-2; D is uncertain. CDR1 and CDR2 (germline): DFQATT, SNEGSKA (reference sequence). The CDR3 is 14 residues long. Trimming removed 1 base at V and 2 bases at J, with 11 bases between. As DNA, the CDR3 is TGCAGTGCTAGAGTTTCCGGCGCAAACTATGGCTACACCTTC. This translates into CSARVSGANYGYTF.

This clonotype was seen a few times. This chain uses TRBV20-1 with TRBJ2-1; 7 bases line up with TRBD1. The CDR3 length is 15 residues. V lost 1 base, J lost 3 bases, and 6 bases stayed unmatched. Looked up from germline, CDR1 is DFQATT and CDR2 is SNEGSKA (reference sequence). The CDR3 spells CSARASTGFYNEQFF. In DNA, the CDR3 is TGCAGTGCTAGAGCATCGACAGGGTTCTACAATGAGCAGTTCTTC.

This clonotype was seen a few times. The chain's CDR3 is CASKPSGATEAFF. In DNA form, the CDR3 reads TGCGCCAGCAAACCAAGTGGGGCCACTGAAGCTTTCTTT. V is TRBV10-1 and J is TRBJ1-1; D perhaps matches TRBD1 (5 bases). V gave up 7 bases and J gave up 4 bases, with 13 bases separating them. The CDR3 consists of 13 residues. Germline-derived CDR1 and CDR2 are WNHNN and SYGVQD (reference sequence).